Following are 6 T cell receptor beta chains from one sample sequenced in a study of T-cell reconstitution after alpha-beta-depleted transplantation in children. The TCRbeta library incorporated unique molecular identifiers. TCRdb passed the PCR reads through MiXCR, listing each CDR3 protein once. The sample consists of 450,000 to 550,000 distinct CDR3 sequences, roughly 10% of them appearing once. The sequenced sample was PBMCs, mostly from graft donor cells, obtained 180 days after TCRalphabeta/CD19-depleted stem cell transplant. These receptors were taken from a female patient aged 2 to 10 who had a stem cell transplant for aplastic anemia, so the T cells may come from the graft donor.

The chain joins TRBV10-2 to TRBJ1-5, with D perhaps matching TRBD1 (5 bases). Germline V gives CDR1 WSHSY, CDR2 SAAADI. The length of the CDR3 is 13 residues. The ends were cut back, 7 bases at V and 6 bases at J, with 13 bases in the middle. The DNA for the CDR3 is TGCGCCAGCAAACCAGGGTTTGGTCAGCCCCAGCATTTT. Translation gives CASKPGFGQPQHF.

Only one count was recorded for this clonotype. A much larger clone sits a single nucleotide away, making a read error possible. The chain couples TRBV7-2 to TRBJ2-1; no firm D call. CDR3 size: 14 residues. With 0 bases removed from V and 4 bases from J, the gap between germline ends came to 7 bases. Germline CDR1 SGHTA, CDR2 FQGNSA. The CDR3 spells CASSLAVPYNEQFF. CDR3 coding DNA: TGTGCCAGCAGCTTAGCGGTCCCTTACAATGAGCAGTTCTTC.

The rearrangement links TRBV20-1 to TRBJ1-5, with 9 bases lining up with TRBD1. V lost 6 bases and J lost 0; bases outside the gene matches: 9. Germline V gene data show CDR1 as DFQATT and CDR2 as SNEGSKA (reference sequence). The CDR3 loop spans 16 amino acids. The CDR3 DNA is TGCAGTGCCCCGGACAGGGGAAAATATAGCAATCAGCCCCAGCATTTT. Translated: CSAPDRGKYSNQPQHF.

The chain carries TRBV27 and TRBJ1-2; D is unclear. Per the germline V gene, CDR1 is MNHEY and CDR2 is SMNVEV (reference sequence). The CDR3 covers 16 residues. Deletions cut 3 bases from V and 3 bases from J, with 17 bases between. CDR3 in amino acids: CASSFKPQTVYYGYTF. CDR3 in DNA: TGTGCCAGCAGTTTTAAACCCCAAACAGTCTACTATGGCTACACCTTC.

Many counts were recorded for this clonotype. The CDR3 DNA reads TGCGCCAGCAGCCTCCGCCCCGGGACAGGTTATATTGAGCAGTTCTTC. Translating gives CASSLRPGTGYIEQFF. The chain recombines TRBV5-1 with TRBJ2-1, with 8 positions matching TRBD1. The junction had 15 bases not matched to a gene; V was cut back by 4 bases and J by 9 bases. The CDR3 length is 16 residues. Germline CDR1 and CDR2: SGHRS and YFSETQ.

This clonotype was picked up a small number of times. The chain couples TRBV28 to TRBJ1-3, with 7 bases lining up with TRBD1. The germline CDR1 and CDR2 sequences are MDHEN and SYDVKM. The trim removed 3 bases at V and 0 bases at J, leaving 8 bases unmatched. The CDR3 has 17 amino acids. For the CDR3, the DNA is TGTGCCAGCAGTTTGGACAGGCCTGACTCCTCTGGAAACACCATATATTTT. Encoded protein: CASSLDRPDSSGNTIYF.